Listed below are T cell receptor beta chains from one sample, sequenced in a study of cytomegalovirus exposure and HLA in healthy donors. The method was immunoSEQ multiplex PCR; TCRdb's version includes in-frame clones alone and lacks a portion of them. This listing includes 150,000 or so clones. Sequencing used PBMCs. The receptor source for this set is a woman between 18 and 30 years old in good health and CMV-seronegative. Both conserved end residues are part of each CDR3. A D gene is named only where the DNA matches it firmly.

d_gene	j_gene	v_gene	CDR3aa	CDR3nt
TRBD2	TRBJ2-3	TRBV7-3	CASSLNGRADTQYF	TGTGCCAGCAGCTTAAACGGGAGGGCAGATACGCAGTATTTT
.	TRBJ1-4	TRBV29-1	CSVEGFAEKLFF	TGCAGCGTTGAGGGCTTTGCGGAAAAACTGTTTTTT
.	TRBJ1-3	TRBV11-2	CASSLDSGTGNTIYF	TGTGCCAGCAGCTTAGATAGCGGAACTGGAAACACCATATATTTT
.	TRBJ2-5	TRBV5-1	CASSFRRSSETQYF	TGCGCCAGCAGCTTCCGGAGATCGTCAGAGACCCAGTACTTC
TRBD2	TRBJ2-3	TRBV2	CASSSGTSVFATQYF	TGTGCCAGCAGTAGCGGGACTAGCGTGTTTGCTACGCAGTATTTT
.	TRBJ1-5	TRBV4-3	CASSQDGSQPQHF	TGCGCCAGCAGCCAAGATGGGAGTCAGCCCCAGCATTTT
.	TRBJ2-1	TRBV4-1	CASSQLGGHEQFF	TGCGCCAGCAGCCAATTAGGCGGCCATGAGCAGTTCTTC
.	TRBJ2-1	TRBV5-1	CASSHHFEQGLGNEQFF	TGCGCCAGCAGCCACCACTTCGAGCAGGGCCTGGGCAATGAGCAGTTCTTC
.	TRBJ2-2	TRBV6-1	CASSESRASNTGELFF	TGTGCCAGCAGTGAATCGAGGGCCTCGAACACCGGGGAGCTGTTTTTT
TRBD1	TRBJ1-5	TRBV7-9	CASSLAGQPRNQPQHF	TGTGCCAGCAGCTTAGCGGGACAGCCACGCAATCAGCCCCAGCATTTT
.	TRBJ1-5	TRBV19	CASSPSPDRISQPQHF	TGTGCCAGTAGTCCAAGTCCTGACAGGATAAGCCAGCCCCAGCATTTT
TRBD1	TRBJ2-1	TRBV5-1	CASSSDRGNEQFF	TGCGCCAGCAGCTCAGACAGGGGAAATGAGCAGTTCTTC
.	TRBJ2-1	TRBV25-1	CASGRLVGDPLEQFF	TGTGCCAGCGGCCGACTAGTCGGGGACCCTCTGGAGCAGTTCTTC
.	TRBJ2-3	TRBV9	CASSRLFGTDTQYF	TGTGCCAGCAGCCGTCTGTTCGGCACAGATACGCAGTATTTT
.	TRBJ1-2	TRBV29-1	CSVDPGNYTF	TGCAGCGTTGATCCAGGGAACTACACCTTC
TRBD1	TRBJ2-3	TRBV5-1	CASSLVTGGSTDTQYF	TGCGCCAGCAGCTTGGTGACAGGGGGATCCACAGATACGCAGTATTTT
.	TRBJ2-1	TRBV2	CARRQGGVGNEQFF	TGTGCCAGGAGACAGGGAGGAGTAGGCAATGAGCAGTTCTTC
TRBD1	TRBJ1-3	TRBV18	CATERPGQQNTIYF	TGTGCCACCGAACGTCCGGGACAGCAAAACACCATATATTTT
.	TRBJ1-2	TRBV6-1	CASSEGTGNYGYTF	TGTGCCAGCAGTGAAGGGACGGGAAACTATGGCTACACCTTC
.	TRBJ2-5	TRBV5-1	CASTRSSGDQETQYF	TGCGCCAGCACCAGGAGTAGCGGAGACCAAGAGACCCAGTACTTC
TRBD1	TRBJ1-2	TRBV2	CASSLPGTGNGYTF	TGTGCCAGCAGTCTACCCGGGACAGGGAATGGCTACACCTTC
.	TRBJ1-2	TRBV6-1	CASSAGGGGYYGYTF	TGTGCCAGCAGTGCGGGAGGTGGAGGATACTATGGCTACACCTTC